This T cell receptor beta chain was documented in a study of T cells after posttransplantation cyclophosphamide. Treatment was busulfan-fludarabine conditioning, a marrow graft, and cyclophosphamide on days +3 and +4. About this clone: Its antigen remains unidentified.

The assay was immunoSEQ multiplex PCR, and TCRdb's table has in-frame clones only and misses some. The sample has several thousand clones, 70% to 90% seen once. The CDR3 contains 10 residues. From germline, CDR1 is DFQATT and CDR2 SNEGSKA (reference sequence). Trimming shortened V by 6 bases and J by 11 bases, and 13 bases separated the two germline ends. Study-wide points: Later post-transplant blood repertoires were often dominated by donor CD8+ memory clones. After PTCy, TRB diversity resembled that of CNI/methotrexate controls.

The TCR sequence derives from a female patient between 40 and 50 years old who received an allogeneic stem cell transplant from an unrelated donor, was CMV-positive, and had no GVHD. Some T cells may originate from the graft donor. The V call is TRBV20-1, the J call TRBJ1-1, with no clear D. Material: PBMCs, obtained after allogeneic stem cell transplant with posttransplant cyclophosphamide. The DNA of the CDR3 is TGCAGTGCGGTTAACCCGCGGGCTTTCTTT. It yields the protein CSAVNPRAFF.